The clone carrying this T cell receptor beta chain came up a few times. Its antigen is as yet unknown. The CDR3 has 15 residues. V dropped 1 base and J dropped 9; count of bases not matched to a gene: 8. The sample originates from a study of human T cells and chemical hapten exposure. Looking at the study overall: Weekly diphenylcyclopropenone doses were given to patients' scalps across the approximately 24-week study. Findings and limits, study-wide: TCRs exceeding a frequency of 1 in 1000 stayed unchanged under DPC sensitization. Having alopecia, donors may respond immunologically unlike healthy people.

MiXCR, run by TCRdb on the RACE reads, gives a single entry per CDR3 protein. The repertoire holds about 84,000 distinct CDR3 sequences, with about 10% as singletons. Time point of the sample: patch test 2, 6 weeks after DPC sensitization. Documented treatment: therapeutic diphenylcyclopropenone sensitization with weekly scalp DPC. The source of this sequence is a woman aged 50 to 60 with alopecia areata. Some clones in this sample may be carry-over from other donors' samples. The material was whole blood, obtained in connection with sensitization to the hapten diphenylcyclopropenone (DPC). The chain recombines TRBV12-3 or TRBV12-4 with TRBJ2-1; 8 bases agree with TRBD2. CDR3 in amino acids: CASSLGASGSREQFF. For the CDR3, the DNA is TGTGCCAGCAGTTTAGGAGCCAGCGGGAGTCGTGAGCAGTTCTTC.